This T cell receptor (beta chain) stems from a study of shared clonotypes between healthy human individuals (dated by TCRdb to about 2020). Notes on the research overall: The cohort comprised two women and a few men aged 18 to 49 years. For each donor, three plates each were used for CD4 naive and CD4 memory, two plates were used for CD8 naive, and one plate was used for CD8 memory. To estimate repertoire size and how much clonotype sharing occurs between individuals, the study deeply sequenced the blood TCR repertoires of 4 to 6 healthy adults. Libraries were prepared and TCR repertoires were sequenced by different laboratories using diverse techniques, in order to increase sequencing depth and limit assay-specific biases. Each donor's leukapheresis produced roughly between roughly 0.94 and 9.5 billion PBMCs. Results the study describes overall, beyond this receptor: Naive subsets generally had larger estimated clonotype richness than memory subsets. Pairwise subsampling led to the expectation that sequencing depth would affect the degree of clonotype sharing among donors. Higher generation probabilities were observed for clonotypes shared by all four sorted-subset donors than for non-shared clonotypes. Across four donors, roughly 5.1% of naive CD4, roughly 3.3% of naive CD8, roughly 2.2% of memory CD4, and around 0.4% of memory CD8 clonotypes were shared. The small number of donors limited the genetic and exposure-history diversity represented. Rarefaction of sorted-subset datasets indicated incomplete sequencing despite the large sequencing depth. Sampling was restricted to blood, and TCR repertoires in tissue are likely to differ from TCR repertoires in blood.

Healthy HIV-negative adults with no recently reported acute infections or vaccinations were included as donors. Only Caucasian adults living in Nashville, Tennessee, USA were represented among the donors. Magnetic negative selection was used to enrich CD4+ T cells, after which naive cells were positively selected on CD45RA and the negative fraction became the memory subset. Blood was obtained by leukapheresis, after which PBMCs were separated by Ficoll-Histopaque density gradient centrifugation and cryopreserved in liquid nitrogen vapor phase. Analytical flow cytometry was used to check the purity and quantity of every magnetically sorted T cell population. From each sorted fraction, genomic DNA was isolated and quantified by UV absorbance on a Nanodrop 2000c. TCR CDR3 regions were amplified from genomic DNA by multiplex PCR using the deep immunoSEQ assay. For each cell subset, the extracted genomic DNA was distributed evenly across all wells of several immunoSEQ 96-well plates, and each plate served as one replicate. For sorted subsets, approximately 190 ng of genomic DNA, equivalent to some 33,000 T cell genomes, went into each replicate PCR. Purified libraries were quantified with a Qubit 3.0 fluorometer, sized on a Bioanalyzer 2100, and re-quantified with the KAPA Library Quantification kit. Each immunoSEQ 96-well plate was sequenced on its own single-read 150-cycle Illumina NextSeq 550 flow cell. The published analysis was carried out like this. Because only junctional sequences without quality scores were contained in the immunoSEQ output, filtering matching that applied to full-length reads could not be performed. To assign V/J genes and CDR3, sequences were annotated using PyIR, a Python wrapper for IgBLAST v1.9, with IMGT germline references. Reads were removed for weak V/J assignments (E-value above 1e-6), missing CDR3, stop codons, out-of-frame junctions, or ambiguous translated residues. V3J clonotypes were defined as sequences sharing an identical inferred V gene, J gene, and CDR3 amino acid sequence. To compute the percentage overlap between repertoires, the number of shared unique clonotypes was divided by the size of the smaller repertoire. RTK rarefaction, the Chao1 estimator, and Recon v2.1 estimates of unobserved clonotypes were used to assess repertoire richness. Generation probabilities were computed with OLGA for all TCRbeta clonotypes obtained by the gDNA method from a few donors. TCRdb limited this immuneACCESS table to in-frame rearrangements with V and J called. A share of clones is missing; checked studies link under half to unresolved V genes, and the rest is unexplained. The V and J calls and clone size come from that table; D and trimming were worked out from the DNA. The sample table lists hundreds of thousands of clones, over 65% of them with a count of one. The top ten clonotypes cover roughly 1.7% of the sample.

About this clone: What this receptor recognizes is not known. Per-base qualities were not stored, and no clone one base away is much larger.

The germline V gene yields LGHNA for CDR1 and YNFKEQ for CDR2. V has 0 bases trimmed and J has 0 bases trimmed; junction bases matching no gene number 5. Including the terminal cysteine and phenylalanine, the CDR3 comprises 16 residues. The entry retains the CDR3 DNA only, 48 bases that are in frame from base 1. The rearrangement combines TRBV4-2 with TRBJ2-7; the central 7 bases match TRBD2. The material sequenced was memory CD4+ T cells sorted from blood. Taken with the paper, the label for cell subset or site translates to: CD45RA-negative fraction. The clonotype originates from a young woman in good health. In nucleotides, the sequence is TGTGCCAGCAGCCAAGAACTAGCGCAGAGCTCCTACGAGCAGTACTTC. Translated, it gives CASSQELAQSSYEQYF.